This entry concerns a single T cell receptor beta chain. The data originate from a study of blood T cell repertoires in COVID-19. Background on the study: Researchers got acute and convalescent COVID-19 samples from the United States, Italy and Spain. PBMCs, B-cell-depleted T cells, or T cells were the source of the cDNA or gDNA that made up the material.

In the source study's methods: Reference gene primers were amplified, and this amplification served to estimate nucleated cell counts. Clones were sequenced by immunoSEQ multiplex PCR, and TCRdb holds only the in-frame ones, with some missing. That table furnishes V, J and clone size, whereas the DNA furnished D and trimming. The sample contains more than 80,000 clones, roughly four fifths of which appear only once. V gave up 4 bases and J gave up 6 bases; unmatched junction bases: 18. This CDR3 spans 19 amino acids. Germline V gene lookup returns CDR1 WNHNN and CDR2 SYGVQD (reference sequence). Sequenced input: peripheral blood. The receptor was derived from a woman aged 65 to 85 with acute or convalescent COVID-19. The J gene is TRBJ2-7, the V gene TRBV10-1; 13 positions match TRBD2. The CDR3 protein is CASSGDREGLAGTKREQYF. The CDR3 bases are TGCGCCAGCAGTGGGGACAGGGAGGGACTAGCGGGGACTAAGCGCGAGCAGTACTTC.